The 5 T cell receptor beta chains below were found in one sample sequenced in a study of tumor and adjacent non-tumor tissue in lung cancer. Three rounds of nested PCR, following a modified ARM-PCR protocol, produced the TCRbeta library. A single record per CDR3 protein comes from TCRdb applying MiXCR to the multiplex PCR reads. The table includes under 95,000 distinct CDR3 sequences, about 82% detected once. This sample's RNA came from whole unsorted tissue. The normal lung tissue was taken more than 3 cm from the tumor edge. The sequencing sample was made of distant non-tumor lung tissue. Receptors were obtained from a man aged 55 to 70 with non-small cell lung cancer.

A note on this clonotype: The junction does not match germline at one end; this may be a read error. The rearrangement uses TRBV28 and TRBJ2-3; D gene ambiguous. CDR3 length equals 16 residues. Germline CDR1 and CDR2: MDHEN and SYDVKM. The CDR3 DNA sequence: TGTGCCAGCAGTTTAAGTGTGAGTCTTAGCACAGATACGCAGTGTTTT. Protein sequence: CASSLSVSLSTDTQCF. The variable domain in full, with the rest retrieved from reference TRBV28 and TRBJ2-3, is DVKVTQSSRYLVKRTGEKVFLECVQDMDHENMFWYRQDPGLGLRLIYFSYDVKMKEKGDIPEGYSVSREKKERFSLILESASTNQTSMYLCASSLSVSLSTDTQCFGPGTRLTVL.

Notes on this clonotype: The junction departs from the called germline gene at one end, perhaps through a read error. The chain carries TRBV11-2 and TRBJ1-6; D gene unclear. Germline V lookup: CDR1 SGHAT, CDR2 FQNNGV. This CDR3 spans 15 amino acids. CDR3 amino acids: CACSLGGNNNTPLHF. The CDR3 DNA sequence: TGTGCCTGCAGCTTAGGAGGGAACAATAATACACCCCTCCACTTT.

This clonotype was detected only a few times. The chain is built from TRBV7-3 and TRBJ2-5; D unresolved. Deletions cut 6 bases from V and 5 bases from J, with 13 bases between. Germline loops: CDR1 SGHTA, CDR2 FQGTGA. The CDR3 sequence is 13 residues long. The CDR3 spells CASSPGPVETQYF. As DNA, the CDR3 is TGTGCCAGCAGTCCGGGCCCGGTGGAGACCCAGTACTTC. The entire variable domain, with the rest obtained from reference TRBV7-3 and TRBJ2-5, is as follows: GAGVSQTPSNKVTEKGKYVELRCDPISGHTALYWYRQSLGQGPEFLIYFQGTGAADDSGLPNDRFFAVRPEGSVSTLKIQRTERGDSAVYLCASSPGPVETQYFGPGTRLLVL.

Comments on this clonotype: Germline and junction disagree at one end, which may indicate a read error. This chain connects TRBV4-1 to TRBJ2-7; 9 bases fit TRBD1. Gene TRBJ2-1 matches the end of the DNA better, so the J call may be wrong. Germline lookup yields CDR1 MGHRA and CDR2 YSYEKL. The CDR3 loop spans 15 amino acids. As DNA, the CDR3 is TGCGGCAGCAGCCAGGCCGGGACAGGGAAGTACGAGCAGTTCTTC. Translating it yields CGSSQAGTGKYEQFF.

The chain employs TRBV20-1 and TRBJ2-1; D is perhaps TRBD1 or TRBD2 (6 bases each). This CDR3 spans 14 amino acids. The ends were cut back, 7 bases at V and 3 bases at J, with 16 bases in the middle. Germline V lookup: CDR1 DFQATT, CDR2 SNEGSKA (reference sequence). CDR3 protein: CSVGPGARYNEQFF. The CDR3 bases are TGCAGTGTTGGCCCGGGGGCACGCTACAATGAGCAGTTCTTC.